The 6 T cell receptor beta chains below come from one sample, sequenced in a study of vaccination and CD4 T cells after COVID-19. These receptors' antigens are unknown. Cultured CD4+ T cells had their DNA profiled by the Oncomine TCR Beta short-read assay. TCRdb fed the PCR reads into MiXCR, producing one record per CDR3 protein. The sample contains fewer than 9,000 distinct CDR3 sequences, 50% to 60% of which appear only once. Specified treatment: approximately nine-day PBMC culture with coronavirus spike peptide pools or control peptides (ViraFEST assay). Ahead of the COVID-19 pandemic (2011-2018), the CD4+ T cells of the unexposed donor were collected. The sequenced sample consisted of CD4+ T cells from blood, cultured in vitro. The receptors were sampled from a human donor in good health.

The table lists this clonotype with a few counts. The rearrangement links TRBV5-1 to TRBJ1-2, with TRBD1 matching over 9 bases. CDR1 is SGHRS, CDR2 YFSETQ, per germline. There are 17 residues in the CDR3. Trimming removed 0 bases from V and 0 bases from J; junction bases left unmatched: 6. The CDR3 DNA is TGCGCCAGCAGCTTGGTTGGACAGGGGATAGCTAACTATGGCTACACCTTC. Translation gives CASSLVGQGIANYGYTF.

V is TRBV12-3 or TRBV12-4 and J is TRBJ1-1; D remains unclear. V lost 6 bases, J lost 0 bases, and 14 bases lay in between. The CDR3 runs 15 residues. Here the CDR3 DNA reads TGTGCCAGCAGCCTAACCCGGACGGTGAACACTGAAGCTTTCTTT. Translation: CASSLTRTVNTEAFF.

This rearrangement joins TRBV6-2 or TRBV6-3 to TRBJ2-3; 11 bases are shared with TRBD1. The CDR3 extends over 15 amino acids. CDR1 and CDR2 from the germline V gene are MNHEY and SVGEGT. V shed 7 bases and J 5 bases; nucleotides not matched to a gene: 8. CDR3 sequence: CASTNPGQGVDTQYF. For the CDR3, the DNA is TGTGCCAGCACAAACCCGGGACAGGGGGTAGATACGCAGTATTTT.

The chain combines TRBV12-3 or TRBV12-4 with TRBJ1-2; D unresolved. Trimming shortened V by 6 bases and J by 4 bases, and 18 bases separated the two germline ends. CDR3 length: 15 amino acids. CDR3 residues: CASRTGSPSAYGYTF. CDR3 DNA: TGTGCCAGCAGGACTGGTAGTCCCAGCGCCTATGGCTACACCTTC.

V is TRBV6-1 and J is TRBJ2-2; D gene ambiguous. The CDR3 totals 13 residues. Germline CDR1 MNHNS, CDR2 SASEGT. The V gene lost 4 bases and the J gene lost 6 bases, with 9 bases spanning the gap. The CDR3 nucleotides are TGTGCCAGCAGTGCTTCGGCGGCCGGGGAGCTGTTTTTT. It specifies CASSASAAGELFF.

By share, this clonotype counts as medium-sized. This chain links TRBV11-2 with TRBJ2-3; 8 bases are shared with TRBD2. Germline CDR1 and CDR2: SGHAT and FQNNGV. The CDR3 loop spans 14 amino acids. With V trimmed by 1 base and J by 8 bases, 5 bases remained unmatched. In DNA, the CDR3 is TGTGCCAGCAGCTTAGGCGCGGGGGGAGGTACGCAGTATTTT. Its protein is CASSLGAGGGTQYF.